A selection of T cell receptor beta chains follows, all from one sample in a study of T cells in localized non-small cell lung cancer. Generated by immunoSEQ multiplex PCR, the TCRdb table keeps only in-frame clones and is missing some. The sample yields tens of thousands of clones, about 85% seen once. Sequencing used peripheral blood mononuclear cells, obtained before any cancer treatment. The source is a man aged 35 to 69 with stage III lung adenocarcinoma. Each CDR3 is given without its conserved first and last residue. Fields, in order: V gene, D gene, clone size, J gene, CDR3 protein. D genes are given only for firm matches. Clone size is given for some rows only: seen once, a few or many times, or a class if the clone is expanded.

TRBV7-3,TRBD1,-,TRBJ2-2,ASSPRGPTGELF
TRBV5-1,-,-,TRBJ1-2,ASSFSRDYGYT
TRBV28,-,-,TRBJ2-3,ASTGTHWADTQY
TRBV14,-,-,TRBJ1-2,ASSQPRGAGGGSGYT
TRBV6-1,TRBD1,-,TRBJ1-5,ASSYTGGDQPQH
TRBV9,TRBD1,-,TRBJ1-1,ASSVGQGVSQAF
TRBV11-2,TRBD2,-,TRBJ2-1,ASSLGTAGGLDEQF
TRBV7-9,-,-,TRBJ2-5,ASSHGGETQY
TRBV5-1,TRBD1,-,TRBJ1-6,ASSVRGLGDNSPLH
TRBV7-9,TRBD1,-,TRBJ1-1,ASRYPGQGHTEAF
TRBV7-2,-,-,TRBJ2-7,ASSLGWGTYEQY
TRBV10-1,-,-,TRBJ2-2,ASRRGHANTGELF
TRBV7-2,TRBD1,-,TRBJ1-5,ASSLFGQGNQPQH
TRBV9,TRBD2,once,TRBJ2-1,ASSVRGLAPSNEQF
TRBV6-1,-,-,TRBJ2-1,ASNPLKSYNEQF
TRBV2,TRBD1,few,TRBJ1-4,ASRGQGVWEKLF
TRBV5-1,TRBD2,-,TRBJ2-1,ASSLNIAGKGNEQF
TRBV19,TRBD1,-,TRBJ1-5,ASSRQGRTYQPQH
TRBV5-6,-,-,TRBJ1-1,ASSPGPTEAF
TRBV5-1,-,-,TRBJ2-1,ASSPNLGGSYNEQF
TRBV7-3,-,-,TRBJ2-1,ASSLNPEYNEQF
TRBV15,-,-,TRBJ2-7,ATKGAGDEQY
TRBV6-4,TRBD2,-,TRBJ2-3,ASSDSASGGTDTQY
TRBV20-1,-,-,TRBJ2-7,SASNIYEQY
TRBV2,-,-,TRBJ1-1,ASSDQYEAF
TRBV5-4,-,-,TRBJ2-7,ASSLGRVSGEQY
TRBV7-2,TRBD1,-,TRBJ2-7,ASSVSGGEQY
TRBV5-1,-,-,TRBJ1-2,ASKNSGTGYGYT
TRBV29-1,TRBD1,-,TRBJ2-3,SLWTGASTDTQY
TRBV7-9,TRBD1,-,TRBJ1-2,ASSRTGGNYGYT
TRBV7-2,TRBD1,-,TRBJ2-5,ASSLGQGGWETQY
TRBV25-1,-,-,TRBJ2-5,AIRGRHQETQY
TRBV7-2,-,-,TRBJ2-1,ASKAEYNEQF